Listed below are T cell receptor beta chains from one sample, sequenced in a study of cytomegalovirus exposure and HLA in healthy donors. Libraries were prepared by immunoSEQ multiplex PCR; TCRdb keeps only in-frame clonotypes and omits some of them. The sample lists roughly 100,000 clones, more than 80% seen once, with about 3.7% in the top ten. Input material: PBMCs. The receptor source for this set is a man aged 25-45 years in good health and CMV-seronegative. The CDR3 runs from the conserved cysteine through the conserved F or W. A D gene is named only where the DNA matches it firmly. Clone size is shown for a subset of rows, as once, few, many or a class of expanded clone.

>TRBJ2-5|TRBD2|TRBV7-8|.
TGTGCCAGCAGCTCCATCGGACTAGCGGGGGACCAAGAGACCCAGTACTTC
CASSSIGLAGDQETQYF
>TRBJ1-1|.|TRBV18|.
TGTGCCAGCTCGCAAACTCTTATAACAGGGAACGCACAGAACACTGAAGCTTTCTTT
CASSQTLITGNAQNTEAFF
>TRBJ2-1|.|TRBV2|.
TGTGCCAGCGTCTGGGACGGGAGTGGCGATGAGCAGTTCTTC
CASVWDGSGDEQFF
>TRBJ1-3|.|TRBV9|few
TGTGCCAGCAGCGTTAATCCCGGGTCCTTCTCTGGAAACACCATATATTTT
CASSVNPGSFSGNTIYF
>TRBJ2-5|.|TRBV7-2|once
TGTGCCAGCAGCTTAGCGCCCTGGGTGGGGGGAGAGACCCAGTACTTC
CASSLAPWVGGETQYF
>TRBJ1-5|.|TRBV7-9|.
TGTGCCAGCAGCTTAGGGGGAGTAGATTTGACGGGCAATCAGCCCCAGCATTTT
CASSLGGVDLTGNQPQHF
>TRBJ2-2|TRBD2|TRBV2|.
TGTGCCAGCAGTGATCCGCGGGGGGGCTTCGGGGAGCTGTTTTTT
CASSDPRGGFGELFF
>TRBJ1-4|.|TRBV6-1|.
TGTGCCAGCAGTGATTCGGGGTACGATGAAAAACTGTTTTTT
CASSDSGYDEKLFF
>TRBJ2-2|TRBD1|TRBV19|.
TGTGCCAGTAGTTTATCTACAGGGGCGCTCGTCGGGGAGCTGTTTTTT
CASSLSTGALVGELFF
>TRBJ1-5|TRBD1|TRBV7-8|.
TGTGCCAGCAGCTTGGGACAGGGGGATCATAGCAATCAGCCCCAGCATTTT
CASSLGQGDHSNQPQHF
>TRBJ1-5|TRBD1|TRBV28|.
TGTGCCAGCACACCGGGACAGGGGTATCAGCCCCAGCATTTT
CASTPGQGYQPQHF
>TRBJ2-7|TRBD1|TRBV5-4|.
TGTGCCAGCAGCTTGGGAGGGACAGGGGACTACGAGCAGTACTTC
CASSLGGTGDYEQYF
>TRBJ2-7|.|TRBV27|.
TGTGCCAGCAGACTTCGGGACACATCCTACGAGCAGTACTTC
CASRLRDTSYEQYF
>TRBJ1-1|.|TRBV29-1|.
TGCAGCGCCTTCACGGGGAACACTGAAGCTTTCTTT
CSAFTGNTEAFF
>TRBJ1-1|.|TRBV29-1|.
TGCAGCGTCTACCACCGTGCCCCCACTGAAGCTTTCTTT
CSVYHRAPTEAFF
>TRBJ1-2|TRBD1|TRBV2|once
TGTGCCAGCAGAGTAGGGACAGGAGATGGCTACACCTTC
CASRVGTGDGYTF
>TRBJ2-7|TRBD2|TRBV13|.
TGTGCCAGCAGCGAGCAGCGGGAGAGGGGAGGGTACGAGCAGTACTTC
CASSEQRERGGYEQYF
>TRBJ1-2|.|TRBV5-1|.
TGCGCCAGCAGCTTGCGCACGGGCTATGGCTACACCTTC
CASSLRTGYGYTF
>TRBJ1-1|TRBD1|TRBV2|.
TGTGCCAGCAGTGGACAGGGGGGGAACACTGAAGCTTTCTTT
CASSGQGGNTEAFF
>TRBJ2-7|.|TRBV7-9|once
TGTGCCAGCAGCCTTTCTTCACAGGGAATGTACGAGCAGTACTTC
CASSLSSQGMYEQYF
>TRBJ1-5|TRBD1|TRBV6-6|.
TGTGCCAGCAGCGAGACAGGGGGCAAACAGCCCCAGCATTTT
CASSETGGKQPQHF
>TRBJ2-7|.|TRBV21-1|.
TGTGCCAGCAGCAGAACCGAGACAGGGGCAATCCCCTACGAGCAGTACTTC
CASSRTETGAIPYEQYF
>TRBJ2-3|TRBD2|TRBV5-1|.
TGCGCCAGCAGCTTGGCCTTGGGGACTAGCGGAGATATGCAGTATTTT
CASSLALGTSGDMQYF
>TRBJ2-7|.|TRBV13|.
TGTGCCAGCAGCTTAGTAGGCGGGCGAGACGAGCAGTACTTC
CASSLVGGRDEQYF
>TRBJ1-5|TRBD1|TRBV6-1|.
TGTGCCAGCAGTGCTGGGACAGGGGGCAATCAGCCCCAGCATTTT
CASSAGTGGNQPQHF
>TRBJ2-7|TRBD1|TRBV5-1|.
TGCGCCAGCTCGCAGCTAGTGGGACAGGGGGGATCCTACGAGCAGTACTTC
CASSQLVGQGGSYEQYF